This TCR beta chain was observed in a study of CD8 T cell repertoires and HIV-1 epitope variants. As to this clone: Its specificity is not known.

The germline CDR1 and CDR2 sequences are MNHEY and SVGAGI. CDR3 length equals 15 residues. V lost 6 bases to trimming and J lost 0 bases, with 11 bases between them. TCRdb keeps only in-frame clones here, not all; method: immunoSEQ multiplex PCR. The sample shows about 3,900 clones, approximately 70% of them seen only once. V and J are TRBV6-5 and TRBJ1-4; D gene uncertain. Material: cultured CD8+ T cells derived from PBMCs. The sequence came from a male donor with HIV. The CDR3 nucleotides read TGTGCCAGCAGCCCCTACACTTCAACTAATGAAAAACTGTTTTTT. This gives the protein CASSPYTSTNEKLFF.